The 13 T cell receptor beta chains below come from one sample, sequenced in a study of shared clonotypes between healthy human individuals. The table came from immunoSEQ multiplex PCR; TCRdb's copy has only in-frame clones and leaves some out. Altogether about 1 million clones are present, approximately 68% being singletons, with the ten largest covering over 1.3%. The sample comprised memory CD4+ T cells sorted from blood. The subset here: CD45RA-negative fraction. These TCRs come from a young man in good health.

V is TRBV9 and J is TRBJ2-1, with a tentative D call TRBD1 (6 bases). CDR3 length: 15 residues. Trimming pared 0 bases from V and 9 bases from J, leaving 16 bases between. CDR1 SGDLS and CDR2 YYNGEE come from the germline V gene. The CDR3 spells CASSVEDQGYSEQFF. The CDR3 region has the DNA TGTGCCAGCAGCGTAGAAGACCAGGGGTATAGTGAGCAGTTCTTC.

The table lists this clone with a few counts. This chain joins TRBV7-9 and TRBJ1-1; D remains unclear. Germline CDR1 SEHNR, CDR2 FQNEAQ (reference sequence). The ends were cut back, 2 bases at V and 1 base at J, with 8 bases in the middle. The CDR3 runs to 14 residues. CDR3 DNA sequence: TGTGCCAGCAGCTTATCGAACAGGAACACTGAAGCTTTCTTT. Translated, it gives CASSLSNRNTEAFF.

A word on this clone: This could be a read error, since a much larger clone is one nucleotide away. This sample also contains other DNA sequences that code for the same CDR3. V and J are TRBV11-3 and TRBJ1-1; possible D gene TRBD1, 6 bases. V dropped 6 bases and J dropped 2 bases, with 10 bases sitting between them. The CDR3 loop spans 13 amino acids. Germline CDR1 SGHNT, CDR2 YENEEA. The CDR3 region is CASSWTDNTEAFF. As DNA, the CDR3 is TGTGCCAGCAGTTGGACAGATAACACTGAAGCTTTCTTT.

The chain links TRBV25-1 to TRBJ2-5; 8 bases agree with TRBD1. This CDR3 has 13 residues. V shed 0 bases, J shed 13 bases, and the junction held 7 bases outside the gene matches. The germline V gene encodes CDR1 MGHDK and CDR2 SYGVNS. Written as DNA, the CDR3 is TGTGCCAGCAGTGAATACGGCAGGGACAGGCGGTACTTC. Protein sequence: CASSEYGRDRRYF.

This clone was detected only once. The chain carries TRBV7-9 and TRBJ1-4, with D possibly matching TRBD1 (5 bases). CDR3 size: 16 residues. V dropped 2 bases and J dropped 5 bases, with 15 bases sitting between them. CDR1 and CDR2 (germline): SEHNR, FQNEAQ (reference sequence). The CDR3 protein is CASSLSLNRLNEKLFF. Here the CDR3 DNA reads TGTGCCAGCAGCTTATCACTCAACAGGCTCAATGAAAAACTGTTTTTT.

Details on this clone: A read error may explain this, as a much larger clone is one base away. The gene calls are TRBV7-8 and TRBJ1-1, with D perhaps matching TRBD1 (5 bases). Germline values: CDR1 SGHVS, CDR2 FQNEAQ. The CDR3 is made up of 13 amino acids. Trimming took 6 bases from V and 1 from J, leaving 9 bases between them. The CDR3 spells CASRLQENTEAFF. CDR3 nucleotides: TGTGCCAGCAGGTTACAGGAGAACACTGAAGCTTTCTTT.

This clone was recorded a few times. The rearrangement uses TRBV30 and TRBJ2-7; D not resolved. Trimming shortened V by 2 bases and J by 0 bases, and 14 bases separated the two germline ends. CDR3 length: 15 amino acids. The germline CDR1 and CDR2 sequences are GTSNPN and SVGIG (reference sequence). The CDR3 nucleotides read TGTGCCTGGAGTCCCCGGATTCAGAGCTCCTACGAGCAGTACTTC. Its translation is CAWSPRIQSSYEQYF.

In regard to this clone: A much bigger clone sits one base away, suggesting this may be a read error. The chain employs TRBV5-4 and TRBJ1-1; 9 bases match TRBD1. V trimming: 4 bases; J trimming: 3 bases; junction bases outside the gene matches: 1. CDR1 and CDR2 (germline): SGHNT, YYREEE (reference sequence). The CDR3 length is 13 residues. The CDR3 here is CASSRTGDTEAFF. CDR3 nucleotide sequence: TGTGCCAGCAGCCGGACAGGGGACACTGAAGCTTTCTTT.

This clone was seen just once. This sequence joins TRBV2 and TRBJ2-3, with D maybe TRBD2 (6 bases). V lost 6 bases and J lost 0, with 13 bases in between. CDR1 and CDR2 from the germline V gene are SNHLY and FYNNEI. The CDR3 extends over 15 amino acids. The DNA of the CDR3 is TGTGCCAGCAGGGGACTCGGGGTTAGCACAGATACGCAGTATTTT. It yields the protein CASRGLGVSTDTQYF.

V usage is TRBV2 and J usage is TRBJ1-6; weak D call: TRBD1 (5 bases). Between the trimmed V and J ends, which lost 8 bases and 5 bases, there was a span of 13 bases. This CDR3 region has 14 residues. Germline loops: CDR1 SNHLY, CDR2 FYNNEI. CDR3 nucleotide sequence: TGTGCCAGCCTAAGGTCAGGGAATAATTCACCCCTCCACTTT. Encoded protein: CASLRSGNNSPLHF.

The chain employs TRBV30 and TRBJ2-3; TRBD2 matches at 9 bases. This CDR3 region has 12 residues. Germline V CDR1 and CDR2: GTSNPN, SVGIG (reference sequence). The CDR3 here is CAVAGAGDTQYF. The CDR3, as DNA: TGTGCGGTAGCGGGGGCTGGAGATACGCAGTATTTT.

To note about this clone: A far larger clone is off by one base, so a read error is likely. This sample includes further DNA sequences coding for the same CDR3. The V and J genes are TRBV2 and TRBJ2-2; D call uncertain. This CDR3 comprises 12 residues. V was trimmed by 6 bases and J by 3 bases, leaving 5 bases between them. Germline V gene lookup returns CDR1 SNHLY and CDR2 FYNNEI. In DNA, the CDR3 is TGTGCCAGCAGCGGCGACACCGGGGAGCTGTTTTTT. Translating it yields CASSGDTGELFF.

This chain connects TRBV5-8 to TRBJ1-5, with unresolved D. CDR1 and CDR2 (germline): SGHTS, YDEGEE. The CDR3 totals 16 residues. The V gene lost 1 base and the J gene lost 6 bases, with 17 bases spanning the gap. This CDR3 is CASSLLGSLAGQPQHF. In DNA, the CDR3 is TGTGCCAGCAGCTTGTTAGGCTCCCTTGCGGGTCAGCCCCAGCATTTT. Supplemented by reference TRBV5-8 and TRBJ1-5, the full variable domain reads EAGVTQSPTHLIKTRGQQATLRCSPISGHTSVYWYQQALGLGLQFLLWYDEGEERNRGNFPPRFSGRQFPNYSSELNVNALELEDSALYLCASSLLGSLAGQPQHFGDGTRLSIL.